These 24 T cell receptor beta chains share one sample of origin, sequenced in a study of OX40 agonist ivuxolimab in advanced cancers. This table comes from immunoSEQ multiplex PCR, and its TCRdb copy is limited to in-frame clones, with some not included. The table has more than 10,000 clones, 79% seen once. This material consisted of CD4+ or CD8+ T cells sorted from blood, taken in a trial of the OX40 agonist ivuxolimab. The source is an adult with an advanced solid tumor such as melanoma, head and neck, liver or kidney cancer.

The sample holds a few counts of this clone. The rearrangement uses TRBV7-3 and TRBJ2-1; TRBD2 matches at 10 bases. This CDR3 has 15 amino acids. The germline CDR1 and CDR2 sequences are SGHTA and FQGTGA. The ends lost 4 bases at V and 8 bases at J; junction bases unmatched: 8. CDR3 sequence reads: CASSSLAGVSDEQFF. For the CDR3, the DNA is TGTGCCAGCAGCTCCCTAGCGGGAGTATCGGATGAGCAGTTCTTC.

The chain carries TRBV15 and TRBJ2-1, with D possibly TRBD2 on 5 matching bases. The CDR3 contains 14 residues. V lost 5 bases and J lost 4, with 12 bases in between. Germline V gene data show CDR1 as LNHNV and CDR2 as YYDKDF (reference sequence). The CDR3 nucleotides read TGTGCCACCAGCCACGGGATAGGGTACAATGAGCAGTTCTTC. Its protein product is CATSHGIGYNEQFF.

The CDR3, as DNA: TGTGCCAGCAGCTTACCCGGGACTAGGGGAGAGACCCAGTACTTC. This gives the protein CASSLPGTRGETQYF. This chain uses TRBV5-4 with TRBJ2-5; TRBD2 aligns across 8 bases. V lost 2 bases and J lost 4; bases outside the gene matches: 7. The CDR3 is 15 amino acids. Germline CDR1 is SGHNT and CDR2 is YYREEE (reference sequence).

The chain employs TRBV30 and TRBJ2-6; D might be TRBD1 or TRBD2, each matching 6 bases. Between the trimmed V and J ends, which lost 0 bases and 0 bases, there was a span of 15 bases. Germline V gene lookup returns CDR1 GTSNPN and CDR2 SVGIG (reference sequence). The CDR3 is 18 residues long. CDR3 sequence reads: CAWSVTGAPNSGANVLTF. CDR3 DNA sequence: TGTGCCTGGAGTGTAACGGGGGCTCCCAACTCTGGGGCCAACGTCCTGACTTTC.

The V gene is TRBV5-6, the J gene TRBJ2-4; TRBD2 agrees at 7 bases. Per germline, CDR1 SGHDT and CDR2 YYEEEE. The V and J ends lost 1 base and 5 bases, in that order; junction bases with no gene match: 6. This CDR3 is built from 15 residues. The chain's CDR3 is CASSLRDYPQNIQYF. In DNA, the CDR3 is TGTGCCAGCAGCTTGAGGGACTACCCCCAAAACATTCAGTACTTC.

This chain connects TRBV28 to TRBJ1-1; D perhaps matches TRBD1 (6 bases). The CDR3 runs 14 residues. Germline values: CDR1 MDHEN, CDR2 SYDVKM. Trimming left V 2 bases short and J 1 base short, with 8 bases between. CDR3 loop: CASSLGGENTEAFF. For the CDR3, the DNA is TGTGCCAGCAGTTTAGGGGGCGAGAACACTGAAGCTTTCTTT.

This chain connects TRBV19 to TRBJ2-7; 13 nucleotides line up with TRBD2. Germline CDR1 is LNHDA and CDR2 is SQIVND (reference sequence). Trimming took 5 bases from V and 0 from J; bases not matched to a gene: 4. The CDR3 is 16 residues long. CDR3 sequence reads: CASSPGTSGASYEQYF. CDR3 bases: TGTGCCAGTAGTCCCGGGACTAGCGGGGCCTCCTACGAGCAGTACTTC.

This clone appeared a single time. One junction end disagrees with the germline gene, perhaps due to a read error. V is TRBV7-9 and J is TRBJ2-3, with 7 bases fitting TRBD2. Germline loops: CDR1 SEHNR, CDR2 FQNEAQ (reference sequence). The CDR3 is 12 amino acids. CDR3 region: CAIAGRTYTQYF. The DNA of the CDR3 is TGTGCCATAGCGGGTCGCACATATACGCAGTATTTT.

The V call is TRBV19, the J call TRBJ1-3; TRBD1 aligns across 11 bases. This CDR3 has 16 residues. CDR1 and CDR2 (germline): LNHDA, SQIVND (reference sequence). J was trimmed by 4 bases and V by 5 bases; bases with no gene match: 7. DNA for the CDR3: TGTGCCAGTAGTGCATGGACAGGGGGCAGAGGAAACACCATATATTTT. This codes for CASSAWTGGRGNTIYF.

The sample holds a few counts of this clone. The rearrangement joins TRBV11-2 to TRBJ1-2, with 11 nucleotides matching TRBD1. The germline V gene has CDR1 SGHAT and CDR2 FQNNGV. The CDR3 is made up of 17 amino acids. V shed 1 base and J 7 bases; nucleotides not matched to a gene: 11. The DNA of the CDR3 is TGTGCCAGCAGCTTAGGGAGGTGGGGACAGGGGGTTCGTGGCTACACCTTC. Translation gives CASSLGRWGQGVRGYTF.

The chain employs TRBV27 and TRBJ2-1; 8 nucleotides match TRBD2. CDR1 and CDR2 from the germline V gene are MNHEY and SMNVEV (reference sequence). This CDR3 spans 14 amino acids. V was pared by 5 bases and J by 4 bases, with 4 bases of the junction left unmatched. The CDR3 coding sequence is TGTGCCAGCAGTCTCCAGCGGGGGTACAATGAGCAGTTCTTC. It specifies CASSLQRGYNEQFF.

The chain combines TRBV5-5 with TRBJ1-2; unclear D gene. The CDR3 runs to 13 residues. The V gene's germline CDR1 is SGHKS and CDR2 YYEKEE (reference sequence). Trimming stripped 2 bases from V and 7 bases from J, with 12 bases between. CDR3 bases: TGTGCCAGCAGCTTCGGGCGTCAGAGTGGCTACACCTTC. It encodes CASSFGRQSGYTF.

The sample holds a few counts of this clone. The CDR3, as DNA: TGTGCCAGCAGTGCGGGACGGAGTAACTATGGCTACACCTTC. This encodes CASSAGRSNYGYTF. This chain links TRBV27 with TRBJ1-2; possible D gene TRBD1, 5 bases. The length of the CDR3 is 14 residues. Germline CDR1 and CDR2: MNHEY and SMNVEV (reference sequence). V was trimmed by 5 bases and J by 1 base, leaving 11 bases between them.

This chain joins TRBV4-3 and TRBJ2-1; D assignment may be TRBD1 or TRBD2 (5 bases each). The germline V and J ends were trimmed by 4 bases and 10 bases, with 14 bases remaining between them. The CDR3 totals 13 residues. Germline V gene data show CDR1 as LGHNA and CDR2 as YSLEER. The CDR3 DNA follows: TGCGCCAGCAGCCGAGGGGACGCGTCCGAGCAGTTCTTC. This codes for CASSRGDASEQFF.

This chain uses TRBV7-6 with TRBJ1-6; weak D call: TRBD1 (5 bases). This CDR3 has 14 residues. The germline V and J ends were trimmed by 5 bases and 14 bases, with 19 bases remaining between them. CDR1 and CDR2 from the germline V gene are SGHVS and FNYEAQ. This chain's CDR3 is CASSREGQNGALHF. The CDR3 DNA reads as TGTGCCAGCAGCCGCGAGGGGCAGAACGGGGCCCTCCACTTT.

As for this clone: The junction departs from germline at one end; a sequencing error may be responsible. The CDR3 loop reads CASSQTPGNIQYF. In DNA, the CDR3 is TGCGCCAGCAGCCAAACACCGGGAAACATTCAGTACTTC. The V gene is TRBV5-4, the J gene TRBJ2-4; D uncertain. The CDR3 is 13 amino acids. The germline gives CDR1 SGHNT, CDR2 YYREEE (reference sequence).

The chain joins TRBV28 to TRBJ2-1; D remains unclear. Deletions cut 3 bases from V and 7 bases from J, with 7 bases between. The length of the CDR3 is 12 residues. Germline loops: CDR1 MDHEN, CDR2 SYDVKM. The CDR3 spells CASSLVFNEQFF. CDR3 coding DNA: TGTGCCAGCAGTTTGGTATTTAATGAGCAGTTCTTC.

The chain recombines TRBV19 with TRBJ1-1; a weak D match, TRBD1 (6 bases). The CDR3 is 14 residues long. Germline V lookup: CDR1 LNHDA, CDR2 SQIVND (reference sequence). V dropped 4 bases and J dropped 5 bases, with 14 bases sitting between them. The CDR3 sequence: CASSTTPGDTEAFF. In DNA, the CDR3 is TGTGCCAGTAGTACCACTCCAGGGGATACTGAAGCTTTCTTT.

The CDR3, as DNA: TGTGCCAGCAGTTTTAATCTCAACACTGAAGCTTTCTTT. Its protein product is CASSFNLNTEAFF. The genes are TRBV28 and TRBJ1-1; D call uncertain. This CDR3 spans 13 amino acids. CDR1 MDHEN and CDR2 SYDVKM come from the germline V gene. V was trimmed by 3 bases and J by 2 bases, leaving 7 bases between them.

The chain employs TRBV4-2 and TRBJ2-2, with 9 bases fitting TRBD2. This CDR3 contains 18 residues. Germline CDR1 reads LGHNA; CDR2 reads YNFKEQ. V was pared by 0 bases and J by 7 bases, with 12 bases of the junction left unmatched. CDR3 amino acids: CASSQDLSGSGLGGELFF. Here the CDR3 DNA reads TGTGCCAGCAGCCAAGATCTTAGCGGGAGCGGATTAGGCGGGGAGCTGTTTTTT.

The V gene is TRBV7-9, the J gene TRBJ2-1, with 12 bases matching TRBD2. Germline V CDR1 and CDR2: SEHNR, FQNEAQ (reference sequence). The V and J ends lost 5 bases and 0 bases, in that order; junction bases with no gene match: 5. This CDR3 has 17 amino acids. The CDR3 DNA reads as TGTGCCAGCAGCCGGGGACTAGCGGGTCGCTCCTACAATGAGCAGTTCTTC. Amino acid sequence: CASSRGLAGRSYNEQFF. The variable domain in full, completed from reference TRBV7-9 and TRBJ2-1, reads DTGVSQNPRHKITKRGQNVTFRCDPISEHNRLYWYRQTLGQGPEFLTYFQNEAQLEKSRLLSDRFSAERPKGSFSTLEIQRTEQGDSAMYLCASSRGLAGRSYNEQFFGPGTRLTVL.

This chain links TRBV2 with TRBJ1-5, with D possibly TRBD1 on 5 matching bases. In germline, CDR1 is SNHLY, CDR2 FYNNEI. Trimming stripped 7 bases from V and 0 bases from J, with 10 bases between. The CDR3 is made up of 14 amino acids. CDR3 nucleotides: TGTGCCAGCACCGCCGGGGGTAGCAATCAGCCCCAGCATTTT. Translated, it gives CASTAGGSNQPQHF. Filled out from reference TRBV2 and TRBJ1-5, the complete variable domain reads EPEVTQTPSHQVTQMGQEVILRCVPISNHLYFYWYRQILGQKVEFLVSFYNNEISEKSEIFDDQFSVERPDGSNFTLKIRSTKLEDSAMYFCASTAGGSNQPQHFGDGTRLSIL.

J is TRBJ2-3 and V is TRBV11-1; 8 nucleotides align to TRBD2. The CDR3 extends over 15 amino acids. The germline CDR1 and CDR2 sequences are SGHAT and FQDESV (reference sequence). J gave up 1 base and V 3 bases, and 3 bases lay outside the gene matches. CDR3 DNA sequence: TGTGCCAGCAGCTTTAGCGGGGACCGCACAGATACGCAGTATTTT. Translating it yields CASSFSGDRTDTQYF.

This clone appeared a few times. The V and J genes are TRBV30 and TRBJ2-7; D unresolved. The CDR3 consists of 12 residues. Germline-derived CDR1 and CDR2 are GTSNPN and SVGIG (reference sequence). Between the trimmed V and J ends, which lost 2 bases and 4 bases, there was a span of 9 bases. In nucleotides, the CDR3 is TGTGCCTGGAGTCTAGGACCTTACGAGCAGTACTTC. As protein: CAWSLGPYEQYF.